The clone carrying this T cell receptor (beta chain) was counted only a few times. The antigen is not known. TCRdb independently ran MiXCR on the RT-PCR reads; one entry per CDR3 protein. Among about 520,000 distinct CDR3 sequences listed, less than 7.5% were seen once. This entry comes from a study of response to subunit inactivated influenza vaccine. Study observations and caveats: The authors offered the suggestion that each seasonal influenza vaccination recruits few new T cells.

This specimen consisted of PBMCs from blood, obtained roughly 24 months after vaccination. The sequence was obtained from a man between 50 and 69 years old who received an inactivated influenza vaccine.

The chain's CDR3 is CASSLIAGGRENQPQHF. CDR3 sequence (DNA): TGTGCCAGCAGCTTAATCGCTGGGGGCAGGGAGAATCAGCCCCAGCATTTT. This chain uses TRBV7-2 with TRBJ1-5; a weak D match, TRBD1 (6 bases). The V and J ends lost 2 bases and 4 bases respectively, with 18 bases between them. The CDR3 loop spans 17 amino acids. CDR1 is SGHTA and CDR2 is FQGNSA in the germline V gene.